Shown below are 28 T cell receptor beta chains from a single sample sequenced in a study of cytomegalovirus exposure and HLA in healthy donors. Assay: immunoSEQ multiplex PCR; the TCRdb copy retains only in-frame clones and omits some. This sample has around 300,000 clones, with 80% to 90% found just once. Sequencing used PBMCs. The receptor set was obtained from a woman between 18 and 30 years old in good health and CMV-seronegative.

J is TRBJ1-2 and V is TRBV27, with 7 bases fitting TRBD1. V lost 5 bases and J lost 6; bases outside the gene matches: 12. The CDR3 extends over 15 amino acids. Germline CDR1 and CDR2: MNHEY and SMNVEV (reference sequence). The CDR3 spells CASSPTTGLFDGYTF. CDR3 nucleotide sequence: TGTGCCAGCAGTCCGACGACAGGGTTATTTGATGGCTACACCTTC.

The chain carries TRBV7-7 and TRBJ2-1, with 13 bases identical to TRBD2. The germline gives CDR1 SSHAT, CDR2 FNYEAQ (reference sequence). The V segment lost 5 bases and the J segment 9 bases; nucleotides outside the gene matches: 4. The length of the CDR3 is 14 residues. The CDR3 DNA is TGTGCCAGCAGCGCCCGACTAGCGGGAGGTGAGCAGTTCTTC. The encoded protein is CASSARLAGGEQFF.

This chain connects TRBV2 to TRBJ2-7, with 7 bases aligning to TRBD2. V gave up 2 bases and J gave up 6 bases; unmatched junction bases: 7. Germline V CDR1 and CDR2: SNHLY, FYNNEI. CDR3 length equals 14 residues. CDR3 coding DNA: TGTGCCAGCAGTGAATCGGCGGGAGATCTCGAGCAGTACTTC. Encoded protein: CASSESAGDLEQYF.

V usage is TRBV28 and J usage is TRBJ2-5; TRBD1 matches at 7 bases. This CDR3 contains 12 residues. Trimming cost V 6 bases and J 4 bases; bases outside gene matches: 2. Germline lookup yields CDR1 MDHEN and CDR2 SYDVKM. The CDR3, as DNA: TGTGCCAGCAGACCAGGGGGAGAGACCCAGTACTTC. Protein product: CASRPGGETQYF. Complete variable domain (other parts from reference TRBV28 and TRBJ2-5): DVKVTQSSRYLVKRTGEKVFLECVQDMDHENMFWYRQDPGLGLRLIYFSYDVKMKEKGDIPEGYSVSREKKERFSLILESASTNQTSMYLCASRPGGETQYFGPGTRLLVL.

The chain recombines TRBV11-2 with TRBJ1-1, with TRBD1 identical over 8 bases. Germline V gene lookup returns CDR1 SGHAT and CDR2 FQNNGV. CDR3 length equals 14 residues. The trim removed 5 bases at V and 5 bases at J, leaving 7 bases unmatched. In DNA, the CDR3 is TGTGCCAGCAGCCCACGGACAGGGAGGACTGAAGCTTTCTTT. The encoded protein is CASSPRTGRTEAFF.

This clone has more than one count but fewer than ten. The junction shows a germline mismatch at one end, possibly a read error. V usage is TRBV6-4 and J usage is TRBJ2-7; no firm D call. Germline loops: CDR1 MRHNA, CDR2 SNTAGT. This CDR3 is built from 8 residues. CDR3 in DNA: TGTGCCAGCAGTGACCCCCGGTTC. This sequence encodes CASSDPRF.

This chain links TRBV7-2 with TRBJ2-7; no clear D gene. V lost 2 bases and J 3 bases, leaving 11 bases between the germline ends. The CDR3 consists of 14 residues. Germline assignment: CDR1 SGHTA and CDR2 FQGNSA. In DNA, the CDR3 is TGTGCCAGCAGCTTATGGGCAGGTGGCTACGAGCAGTACTTC. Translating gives CASSLWAGGYEQYF. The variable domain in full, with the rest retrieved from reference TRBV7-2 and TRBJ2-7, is GAGVSQSPSNKVTEKGKDVELRCDPISGHTALYWYRQSLGQGLEFLIYFQGNSAPDKSGLPSDRFSAERTGGSVSTLTIQRTQQEDSAVYLCASSLWAGGYEQYFGPGTRLTVT.

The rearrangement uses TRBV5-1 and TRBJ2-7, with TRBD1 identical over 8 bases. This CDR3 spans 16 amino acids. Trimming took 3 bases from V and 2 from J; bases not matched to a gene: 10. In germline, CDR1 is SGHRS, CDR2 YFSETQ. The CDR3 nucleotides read TGCGCCAGCAGCTCAGACAGGGGAGCCACACCCTACGAGCAGTACTTC. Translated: CASSSDRGATPYEQYF.

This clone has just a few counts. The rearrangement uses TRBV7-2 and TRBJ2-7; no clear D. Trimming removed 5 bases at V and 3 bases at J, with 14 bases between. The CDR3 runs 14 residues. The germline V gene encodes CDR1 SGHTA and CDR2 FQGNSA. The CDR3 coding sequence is TGTGCCAGCAGCCCGTACCTGAACAACTACGAGCAGTACTTC. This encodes CASSPYLNNYEQYF.

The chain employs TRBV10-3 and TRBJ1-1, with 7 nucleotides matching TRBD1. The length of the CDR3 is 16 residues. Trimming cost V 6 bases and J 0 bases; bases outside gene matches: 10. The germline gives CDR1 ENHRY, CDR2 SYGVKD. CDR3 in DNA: TGTGCCATCAGCGCCGCAAACAGGGGAGTGAACACTGAAGCTTTCTTT. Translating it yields CAISAANRGVNTEAFF.

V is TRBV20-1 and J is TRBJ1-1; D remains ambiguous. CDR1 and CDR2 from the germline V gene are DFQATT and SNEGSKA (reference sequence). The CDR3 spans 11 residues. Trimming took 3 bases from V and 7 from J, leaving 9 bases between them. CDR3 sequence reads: CSASPPREAFF. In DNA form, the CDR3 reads TGCAGTGCTAGTCCCCCTCGTGAAGCTTTCTTT.

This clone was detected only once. CDR3 protein: CASSWDRKETQYF. The CDR3 DNA follows: TGTGCCAGCAGTTGGGACAGGAAAGAGACCCAGTACTTC. This sequence joins TRBV6-6 and TRBJ2-5; the match to TRBD1 covers 8 bases. CDR1 and CDR2 (germline): MNHNY, SVGAGI (reference sequence). This CDR3 comprises 13 residues. After removal of 4 bases from V and 3 bases from J, the junction contained 1 base not matched to a gene.

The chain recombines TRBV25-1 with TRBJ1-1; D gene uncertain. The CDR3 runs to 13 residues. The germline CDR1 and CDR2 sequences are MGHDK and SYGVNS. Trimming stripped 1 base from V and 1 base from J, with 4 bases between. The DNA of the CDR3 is TGTGCCAGCAGTGAATCTTGGAACACTGAAGCTTTCTTT. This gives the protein CASSESWNTEAFF.

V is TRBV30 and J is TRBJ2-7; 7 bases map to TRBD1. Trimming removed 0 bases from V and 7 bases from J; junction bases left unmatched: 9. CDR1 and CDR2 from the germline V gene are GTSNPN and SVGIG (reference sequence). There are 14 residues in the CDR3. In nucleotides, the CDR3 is TGTGCCTGGAGTGTAGGGGACAGCCAGGGTGAGCAGTACTTC. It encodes CAWSVGDSQGEQYF.

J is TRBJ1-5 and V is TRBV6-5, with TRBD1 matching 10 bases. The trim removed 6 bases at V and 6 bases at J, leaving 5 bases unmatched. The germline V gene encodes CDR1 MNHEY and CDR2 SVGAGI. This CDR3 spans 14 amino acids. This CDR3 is CASSSDRGPQPQHF. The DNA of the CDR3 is TGTGCCAGCAGCTCCGACAGGGGGCCTCAGCCCCAGCATTTT.

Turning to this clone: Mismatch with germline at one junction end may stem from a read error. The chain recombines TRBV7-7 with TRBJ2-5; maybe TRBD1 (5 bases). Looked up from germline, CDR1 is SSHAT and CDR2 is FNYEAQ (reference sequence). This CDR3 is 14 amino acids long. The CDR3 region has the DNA TGTGCTAGCAGCTTAGGTGCAGGGCGGGAGACCCAGTACTTC. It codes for CASSLGAGRETQYF. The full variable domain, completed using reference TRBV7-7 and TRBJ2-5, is GAGVSQSPRYKVTKRGQDVTLRCDPISSHATLYWYQQALGQGPEFLTYFNYEAQPDKSGLPSDRFSAERPEGSISTLTIQRTEQRDSAMYRCASSLGAGRETQYFGPGTRLLVL.

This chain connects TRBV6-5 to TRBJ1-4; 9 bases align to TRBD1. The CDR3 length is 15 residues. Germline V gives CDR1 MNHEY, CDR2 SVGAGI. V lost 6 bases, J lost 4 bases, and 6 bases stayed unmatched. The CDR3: CASSYRGLVNEKLFF. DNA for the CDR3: TGTGCCAGCAGCTACAGGGGGCTCGTTAATGAAAAACTGTTTTTT.

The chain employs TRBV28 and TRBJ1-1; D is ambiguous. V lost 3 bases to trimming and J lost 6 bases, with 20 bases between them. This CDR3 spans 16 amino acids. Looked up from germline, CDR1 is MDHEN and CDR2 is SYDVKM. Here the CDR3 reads CASSFPRGSGSSEAFF. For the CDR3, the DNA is TGTGCCAGCAGTTTTCCCCGAGGTAGTGGAAGCTCTGAAGCTTTCTTT.

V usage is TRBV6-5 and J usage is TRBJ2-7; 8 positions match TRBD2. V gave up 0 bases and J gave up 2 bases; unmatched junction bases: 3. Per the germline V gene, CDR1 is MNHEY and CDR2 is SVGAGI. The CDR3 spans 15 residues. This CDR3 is CASSYSTSGTYEQYF. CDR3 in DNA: TGTGCCAGCAGTTACTCCACTAGCGGAACCTACGAGCAGTACTTC.

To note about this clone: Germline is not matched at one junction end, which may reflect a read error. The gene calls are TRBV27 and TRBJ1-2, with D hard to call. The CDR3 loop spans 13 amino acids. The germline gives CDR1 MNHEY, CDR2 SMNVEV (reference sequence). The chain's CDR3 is CASGFSPYYGYTF. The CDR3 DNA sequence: TGTGCCAGCGGTTTTTCCCCTTACTATGGCTACACCTTC.

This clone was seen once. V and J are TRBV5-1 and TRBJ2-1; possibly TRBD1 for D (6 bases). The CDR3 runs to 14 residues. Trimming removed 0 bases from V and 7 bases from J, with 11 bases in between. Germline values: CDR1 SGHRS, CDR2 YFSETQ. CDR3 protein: CASSLGQEGNEQFF. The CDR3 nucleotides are TGCGCCAGCAGCTTGGGACAGGAAGGGAATGAGCAGTTCTTC.

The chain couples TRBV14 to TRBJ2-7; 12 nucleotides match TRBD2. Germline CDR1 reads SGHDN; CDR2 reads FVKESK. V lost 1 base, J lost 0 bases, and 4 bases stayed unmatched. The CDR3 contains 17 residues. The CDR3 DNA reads TGTGCCAGCAGCCAAGGGGGACTAGCGGGCCCCTCCTACGAGCAGTACTTC. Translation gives CASSQGGLAGPSYEQYF.

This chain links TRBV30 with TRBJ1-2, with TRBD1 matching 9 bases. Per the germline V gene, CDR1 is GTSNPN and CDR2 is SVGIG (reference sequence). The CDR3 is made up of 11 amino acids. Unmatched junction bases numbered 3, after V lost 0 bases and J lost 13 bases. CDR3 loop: CAWSVQGAVTF. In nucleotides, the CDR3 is TGTGCCTGGAGTGTACAGGGGGCAGTCACCTTC.

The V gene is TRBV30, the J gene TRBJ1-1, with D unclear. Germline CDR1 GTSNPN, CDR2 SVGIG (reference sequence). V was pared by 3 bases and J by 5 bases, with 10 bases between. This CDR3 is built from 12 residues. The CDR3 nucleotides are TGTGCCTGGAGCGAGTCTTGGACTGAAGCTTTCTTT. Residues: CAWSESWTEAFF. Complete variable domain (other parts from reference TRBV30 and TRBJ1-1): SQTIHQWPATLVQPVGSPLSLECTVEGTSNPNLYWYRQAAGRGLQLLFYSVGIGQISSEVPQNLSASRPQDRQFILSSKKLLLSDSGFYLCAWSESWTEAFFGQGTRLTVV.

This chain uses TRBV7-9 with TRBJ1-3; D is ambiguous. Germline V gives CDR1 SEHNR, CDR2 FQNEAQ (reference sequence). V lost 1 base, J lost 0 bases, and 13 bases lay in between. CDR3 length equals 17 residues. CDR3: CASSLGIAGYSGNTIYF. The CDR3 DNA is TGTGCCAGCAGCTTAGGCATTGCCGGTTACTCTGGAAACACCATATATTTT.

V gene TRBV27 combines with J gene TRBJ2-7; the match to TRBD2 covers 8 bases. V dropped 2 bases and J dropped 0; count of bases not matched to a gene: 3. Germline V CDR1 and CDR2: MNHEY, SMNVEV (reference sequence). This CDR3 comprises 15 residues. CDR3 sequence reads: CASSLGGTSSYEQYF. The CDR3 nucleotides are TGTGCCAGCAGTTTAGGGGGGACTAGCTCCTACGAGCAGTACTTC.

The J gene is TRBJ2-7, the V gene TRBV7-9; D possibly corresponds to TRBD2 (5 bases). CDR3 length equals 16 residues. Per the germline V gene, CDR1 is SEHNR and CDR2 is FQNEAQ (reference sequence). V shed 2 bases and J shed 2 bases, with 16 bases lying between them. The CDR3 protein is CASSLTSLEAAYEQYF. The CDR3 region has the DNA TGTGCCAGCAGCTTAACCTCCCTGGAGGCGGCCTACGAGCAGTACTTC.

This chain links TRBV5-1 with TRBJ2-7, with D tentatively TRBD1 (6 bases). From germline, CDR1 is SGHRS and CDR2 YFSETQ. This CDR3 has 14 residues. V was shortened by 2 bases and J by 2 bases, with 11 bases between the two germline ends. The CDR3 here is CASSFGRGTYEQYF. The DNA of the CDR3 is TGCGCCAGCAGCTTTGGCAGGGGTACCTACGAGCAGTACTTC.